These 6 T cell receptor beta chains share one sample of origin, sequenced in a study of CD8 T cells in ankylosing spondylitis. TCRdb re-derived calls from the 5' RACE reads in MiXCR, one entry per CDR3 protein. The repertoire consists of under 250,000 distinct CDR3 sequences, with 30% to 40% occurring once and the leading ten covering approximately 4%. The material sequenced was blood, either unsorted or a sorted T cell fraction (not recorded which). These receptors came from a male donor with ankylosing spondylitis or in good health (not recorded which).

This clonotype was found a few times. V usage is TRBV20-1 and J usage is TRBJ2-3; D is unresolved. CDR3 length equals 13 residues. Germline loops: CDR1 DFQATT, CDR2 SNEGSKA (reference sequence). In DNA, the CDR3 is TGCGCAAACAGTAATCCTAGCACAGATACGCAGTATTTT. As protein: CANSNPSTDTQYF.

The sample holds a few counts of this clonotype. This sequence joins TRBV12-3 or TRBV12-4 and TRBJ2-5, with D possibly called TRBD1 or TRBD2 (5 bases each). The length of the CDR3 is 16 residues. The V end was cut by 1 base, the J end by 5 bases, with 17 bases between. The CDR3 loop reads CASSLGFSGRAETQYF. The CDR3 coding sequence is TGTGCCAGCAGTTTAGGGTTTTCGGGGCGCGCTGAGACCCAGTACTTC.

V usage is TRBV9 and J usage is TRBJ2-4, with 11 bases lining up with TRBD1. V lost 0 bases, J lost 5 bases, and 7 bases stayed unmatched. Per the germline V gene, CDR1 is SGDLS and CDR2 is YYNGEE. The CDR3 is made up of 17 amino acids. This CDR3 reads CASSVASGQGAQNIQYF. The CDR3 DNA reads as TGTGCCAGCAGCGTAGCTAGCGGACAGGGGGCCCAAAACATTCAGTACTTC.

This clonotype was counted a few times. This chain connects TRBV20-1 to TRBJ1-4; D is unclear. This CDR3 is 18 amino acids long. The V and J ends lost 5 bases and 3 bases respectively, with 25 bases between them. CDR1 and CDR2 (germline): DFQATT, SNEGSKA (reference sequence). The CDR3 DNA reads as TGCAGTGCTCCTGACCCGTCGGCCTCTTCAAGGGCTAATGAAAAACTGTTTTTT. Its translation is CSAPDPSASSRANEKLFF.

The rearrangement uses TRBV20-1 and TRBJ2-1, with 12 bases identical to TRBD2. Germline loops: CDR1 DFQATT, CDR2 SNEGSKA (reference sequence). V shed 2 bases and J 8 bases; nucleotides not matched to a gene: 4. CDR3 length equals 14 residues. The CDR3 DNA follows: TGCAGTGCTAGAACTAGCGGGGGGCCAGATGAGCAGTTCTTC. Protein sequence: CSARTSGGPDEQFF.

This clonotype was seen a handful of times. This chain joins TRBV12-3 or TRBV12-4 and TRBJ2-5, with D perhaps matching TRBD2 (6 bases). With 6 bases removed from V and 2 bases from J, the gap between germline ends came to 16 bases. The CDR3 extends over 15 amino acids. DNA for the CDR3: TGTGCCAGCAGCAAAACCGGGACTCTGCAAGAGACCCAGTACTTC. Translated: CASSKTGTLQETQYF.